This passage covers 19 T cell receptor beta chains from one sample sequenced in a study of T cells in Graves' hyperthyroidism and ophthalmopathy. The TCR beta CDR3 regions underwent amplification using RNA transcripts as the source. Initially, a first-round RT-PCR of the TCR CDR3 employed the HTBI primer set. TCRdb re-called the multiplex PCR reads with MiXCR, one entry per CDR3 protein. The repertoire has roughly 300,000 distinct CDR3 sequences, roughly 13% of them found once; the top ten carry 20% to 25%. The material sequenced was blood. These receptor sequences come from a woman younger than 45 with Graves' hyperthyroidism.

Turning to this clonotype: A much larger clonotype is one base distant, so this may be a read error. The rearrangement links TRBV27 to TRBJ1-5, with no clear D. CDR1 is MNHEY and CDR2 is SMNVEV in the germline V gene (reference sequence). V was trimmed by 6 bases and J by 3 bases, leaving 18 bases between them. The CDR3 has 16 residues. CDR3 sequence reads: CASSQAGSAANQPQHF. The CDR3 nucleotides read TGTGCCAGCAGCCAAGCAGGTTCTGCGGCCAATCAGCCCCAGCATTTT.

V and J are TRBV25-1 and TRBJ1-1; TRBD1 aligns across 7 bases. The CDR3 extends over 13 amino acids. The V gene end was trimmed by 4 bases and the J gene end by 5 bases; junction bases not matched to a gene: 4. Germline V lookup: CDR1 MGHDK, CDR2 SYGVNS. The CDR3 sequence: CASSAETGTEAFF. CDR3 in DNA: TGTGCCAGCAGTGCCGAGACAGGGACTGAAGCTTTCTTT.

The sample holds a few counts of this clonotype. The chain uses TRBV3-1 and TRBJ2-5; 8 bases match TRBD1. The CDR3 runs to 13 residues. Germline V gives CDR1 LGHDT, CDR2 YNNKEL (reference sequence). V was pared by 3 bases and J by 3 bases, with 0 bases of the junction left unmatched. CDR3 protein: CASSQTGEETQYF. Written as DNA, the CDR3 is TGTGCCAGCAGCCAGACAGGGGAAGAGACCCAGTACTTC.

Only a few counts were recorded for this clonotype. V and J are TRBV2 and TRBJ1-6; TRBD1 agrees at 7 bases. J lost 7 bases, V lost 6 bases, and 6 bases had no gene match. Looked up from germline, CDR1 is SNHLY and CDR2 is FYNNEI. CDR3 length: 14 amino acids. The CDR3 loop reads CASRAGTANSPLHF. For the CDR3, the DNA is TGTGCCAGCAGAGCCGGGACAGCAAATTCACCCCTCCACTTT.

Remarks on this clonotype: A much larger clone is a single base away; this may be a read error. The chain uses TRBV28 and TRBJ2-7; 9 positions agree with TRBD1. Germline V CDR1 and CDR2: MDHEN, SYDVKM. Losses at the gene ends were 8 bases for V and 5 bases for J; bases not matched to a gene: 16. This CDR3 region has 16 residues. CDR3 nucleotide sequence: TGTGCCAGCTGCGTTAAAGGGGGGACAGGGTGGCACGAGCAGTACTTC. Translating it yields CASCVKGGTGWHEQYF.

The chain is built from TRBV18 and TRBJ2-1; 11 nucleotides match TRBD1. The CDR3 contains 16 residues. V gave up 2 bases and J gave up 4 bases; unmatched junction bases: 4. CDR1 and CDR2 from the germline V gene are KGHSH and LQKENI. The CDR3, as DNA: TGTGCCAGCTCACCAACGGACAGGGGGCTTTACAATGAGCAGTTCTTC. Protein sequence: CASSPTDRGLYNEQFF.

In its sample, this clonotype was seen many times. This sequence joins TRBV9 and TRBJ2-7; possibly TRBD2 for D (5 bases). CDR1 and CDR2 from the germline V gene are SGDLS and YYNGEE. V lost 0 bases to trimming and J lost 1 base, with 11 bases between them. This CDR3 has 15 residues. The CDR3 here is CASSVGYSASYEQYF. The CDR3 DNA reads as TGTGCCAGCAGCGTAGGTTATAGCGCTTCCTACGAGCAGTACTTC.

A few counts support this clonotype. The chain links TRBV27 to TRBJ2-1; 8 nucleotides line up with TRBD2. Per the germline V gene, CDR1 is MNHEY and CDR2 is SMNVEV (reference sequence). The CDR3 totals 14 residues. J lost 15 bases, V lost 8 bases, and 18 bases had no gene match. CDR3 protein: CASRPPLAGGWLFF. The CDR3 DNA reads as TGTGCCAGCCGCCCTCCTTTGGCGGGAGGTTGGTTGTTCTTC.

The chain carries TRBV4-2 and TRBJ2-5, with D possibly matching TRBD2 (7 bases). The CDR3 runs to 17 residues. The germline V gene has CDR1 LGHNA and CDR2 YNFKEQ. The ends were cut back, 5 bases at V and 2 bases at J, with 21 bases in the middle. CDR3 sequence reads: CASSTNPSGGGQETQYF. CDR3 coding DNA: TGTGCCAGCAGCACCAATCCCTCGGGGGGCGGACAAGAGACCCAGTACTTC.

Ten or more counts support this clonotype. This chain connects TRBV7-9 to TRBJ2-6, with D possibly being TRBD1 or TRBD2 (5 bases each). Per germline, CDR1 SEHNR and CDR2 FQNEAQ (reference sequence). Trimming took 6 bases from V and 2 from J, leaving 20 bases between them. The CDR3 length is 18 residues. CDR3 loop: CASSRLRGHPTGANVLTF. The CDR3, as DNA: TGTGCCAGCAGTCGACTGAGGGGTCATCCAACTGGGGCCAACGTCCTGACTTTC.

This clonotype was seen at least ten times. V gene TRBV10-3 combines with J gene TRBJ2-7, with D uncertain. CDR3 length: 16 amino acids. V gave up 6 bases and J gave up 3 bases, with 21 bases separating them. Germline V gene sequence: CDR1 ENHRY, CDR2 SYGVKD. CDR3 coding DNA: TGTGCCATCAGCCTCGCGGACCCGGCGTTAGGCTACGAGCAGTACTTC. It encodes CAISLADPALGYEQYF.

The V and J genes are TRBV30 and TRBJ2-7; 8 nucleotides align to TRBD1. The V and J ends lost 4 bases and 0 bases, in that order; junction bases with no gene match: 5. CDR3 length equals 14 residues. Germline CDR1 is GTSNPN and CDR2 is SVGIG (reference sequence). CDR3 sequence reads: CAWTNRGASYEQYF. In nucleotides, the CDR3 is TGTGCCTGGACAAACAGGGGGGCCTCCTACGAGCAGTACTTC.

The chain joins TRBV6-2 or TRBV6-3 to TRBJ2-7; TRBD2 matches at 9 bases. Germline V gene sequence: CDR1 MNHEY, CDR2 SVGEGT. The CDR3 runs 16 residues. Trimming at V came to 4 bases and at J to 2 bases, leaving 9 bases not matched to a gene. The CDR3 DNA reads TGTGCCAGCAGTTTGCGGGGGGGAGTCACGACCTACGAGCAGTACTTC. Translated: CASSLRGGVTTYEQYF.

This chain connects TRBV6-1 to TRBJ2-5, with D tentatively TRBD2 (5 bases). Trimming took off 5 bases at V and 1 base at J, with 17 bases between the two ends. Germline CDR1 and CDR2: MNHNS and SASEGT. The CDR3 is made up of 16 amino acids. The CDR3 DNA sequence: TGTGCCAGCAGTCTCACTAGACCAAAAGCCCAAGAGACCCAGTACTTC. Protein sequence: CASSLTRPKAQETQYF.

There are many counts of this clonotype. This sequence joins TRBV28 and TRBJ1-2; unclear D gene. The length of the CDR3 is 12 residues. From germline, CDR1 is MDHEN and CDR2 SYDVKM. V was clipped by 5 bases and J by 6 bases, with 10 bases between them. This CDR3 reads CASSPGRDGYTF. The CDR3, as DNA: TGTGCCAGCAGTCCCGGAAGGGATGGCTACACCTTC.

Concerning this clonotype: A much larger clone is a single base away; this may be a read error. The genes are TRBV29-1 and TRBJ1-1; perhaps TRBD1 as D (6 bases). This CDR3 is built from 15 residues. Germline V gene sequence: CDR1 SQVTM, CDR2 ANQGSEA. With 6 bases removed from V and 1 base from J, the gap between germline ends came to 18 bases. DNA for the CDR3: TGCAGCGTCGAGGGGGGGTGGGGATGGAACACTGAAGCTTTCTTT. Residues: CSVEGGWGWNTEAFF. The complete variable domain, with remaining parts taken from reference TRBV29-1 and TRBJ1-1, reads SAVISQKPSRDICQRGTSLTIQCQVDSQVTMMFWYRQQPGQSLTLIATANQGSEATYESGFVIDKFPISRPNLTFSTLTVSNMSPEDSSIYLCSVEGGWGWNTEAFFGQGTRLTVV.

This clonotype was counted only a few times. Just one base apart from a much larger clone, this may be a read error. V usage is TRBV7-2 and J usage is TRBJ1-1; TRBD1 matches at 7 bases. The V gene's germline CDR1 is SGHTA and CDR2 FQGNSA. This CDR3 comprises 14 residues. The CDR3 coding sequence is TGTGCCGGCAGCCCCCAACAGGGGATCACTGAAGCTTTCTTT. It encodes CAGSPQQGITEAFF.

The chain recombines TRBV10-3 with TRBJ2-1; D may be TRBD1 (6 bases). The CDR3 loop spans 14 amino acids. The germline V gene has CDR1 ENHRY and CDR2 SYGVKD. Trimming pared 10 bases from V and 5 bases from J, leaving 18 bases between. The CDR3 protein is CATARGFTDNEQFF. DNA of the CDR3: TGTGCCACCGCCAGGGGATTTACGGACAATGAGCAGTTCTTC.

This clonotype has a handful of counts. The rearrangement joins TRBV7-6 to TRBJ1-4; TRBD1 is a possible D gene (5 bases). V lost 3 bases, J lost 8 bases, and 16 bases lay in between. The germline V gene encodes CDR1 SGHVS and CDR2 FNYEAQ. The length of the CDR3 is 15 residues. As DNA, the CDR3 is TGTGCCAGCAGCTTGGGGACTTCCGAGAAGGAAAAACTGTTTTTT. Residues: CASSLGTSEKEKLFF.